The present TCR beta chain was sequenced within a study of cytomegalovirus exposure and HLA in healthy donors. Study-wide findings and caveats: As was reported, the HLA-A and HLA-B alleles of most subjects were accurately predicted from TCR beta sequences.

The PCR used 60 Vbeta and 13 Jbeta primers. Generated by immunoSEQ multiplex PCR, the TCRdb table keeps only in-frame clones and is missing some. The repertoire holds approximately 88,000 clones, roughly 72% seen once, with 5.3% in the top ten. The germline V gene has CDR1 LNHNV and CDR2 YYDKDF (reference sequence). Trimming stripped 2 bases from V and 0 bases from J, with 19 bases between. The CDR3 is 18 amino acids. In regard to this clone: Its antigen is unidentified.

The sample comprised PBMCs. The receptor comes from a young man in good health and CMV-seropositive. This chain links TRBV15 with TRBJ2-5, with D perhaps matching TRBD2 (6 bases). CDR3 region: CATSRSPRDPRYQETQYF. The CDR3 region has the DNA TGTGCCACCAGCAGATCTCCGCGGGACCCCCGGTACCAAGAGACCCAGTACTTC.